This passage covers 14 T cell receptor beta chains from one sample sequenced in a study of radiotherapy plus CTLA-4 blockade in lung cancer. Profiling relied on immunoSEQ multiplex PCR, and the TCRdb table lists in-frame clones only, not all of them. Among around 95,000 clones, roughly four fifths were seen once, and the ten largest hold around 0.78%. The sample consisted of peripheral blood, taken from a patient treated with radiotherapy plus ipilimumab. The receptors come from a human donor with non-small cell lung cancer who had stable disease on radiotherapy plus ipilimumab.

CDR3 sequence: CASSPVTGRGDNEQFF. The CDR3 DNA is TGTGCCAGCAGTCCTGTGACTGGGAGAGGGGACAATGAGCAGTTCTTC. The chain uses TRBV28 and TRBJ2-1; D tentatively reads TRBD1 or TRBD2 (5 bases each). CDR1 and CDR2 from the germline V gene are MDHEN and SYDVKM. This CDR3 is 16 amino acids long. Trimming pared 5 bases from V and 5 bases from J, leaving 19 bases between. Variable domain in full (rest from reference TRBV28 and TRBJ2-1): DVKVTQSSRYLVKRTGEKVFLECVQDMDHENMFWYRQDPGLGLRLIYFSYDVKMKEKGDIPEGYSVSREKKERFSLILESASTNQTSMYLCASSPVTGRGDNEQFFGPGTRLTVL.

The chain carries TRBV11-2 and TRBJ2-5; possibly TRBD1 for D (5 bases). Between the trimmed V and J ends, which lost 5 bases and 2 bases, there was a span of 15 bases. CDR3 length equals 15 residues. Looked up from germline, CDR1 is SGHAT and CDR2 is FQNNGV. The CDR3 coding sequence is TGTGCCAGCAGCGCAGGGCCAGGAGCACAAGAGACCCAGTACTTC. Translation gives CASSAGPGAQETQYF.

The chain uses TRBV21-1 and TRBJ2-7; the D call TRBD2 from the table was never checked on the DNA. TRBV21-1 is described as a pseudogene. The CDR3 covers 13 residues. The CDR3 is CASGRGKTYEQYF. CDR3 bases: TGTGCCAGCGGGAGGGGCAAGACCTACGAGCAGTACTTC.

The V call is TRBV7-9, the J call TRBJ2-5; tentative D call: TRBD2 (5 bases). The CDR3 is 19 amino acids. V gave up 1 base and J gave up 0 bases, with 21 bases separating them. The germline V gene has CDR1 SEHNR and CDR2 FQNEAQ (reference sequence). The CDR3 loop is CASSLVGEPFWGNQETQYF. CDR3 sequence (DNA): TGTGCCAGCAGCTTAGTCGGGGAGCCCTTTTGGGGAAACCAAGAGACCCAGTACTTC. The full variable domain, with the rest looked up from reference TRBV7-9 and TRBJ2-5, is DTGVSQNPRHKITKRGQNVTFRCDPISEHNRLYWYRQTLGQGPEFLTYFQNEAQLEKSRLLSDRFSAERPKGSFSTLEIQRTEQGDSAMYLCASSLVGEPFWGNQETQYFGPGTRLLVL.

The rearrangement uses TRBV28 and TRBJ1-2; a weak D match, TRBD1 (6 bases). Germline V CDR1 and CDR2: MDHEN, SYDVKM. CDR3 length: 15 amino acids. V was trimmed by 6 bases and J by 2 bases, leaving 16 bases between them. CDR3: CASRSQGGSNYGYTF. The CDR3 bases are TGTGCCAGCAGATCCCAAGGGGGGTCCAACTATGGCTACACCTTC.

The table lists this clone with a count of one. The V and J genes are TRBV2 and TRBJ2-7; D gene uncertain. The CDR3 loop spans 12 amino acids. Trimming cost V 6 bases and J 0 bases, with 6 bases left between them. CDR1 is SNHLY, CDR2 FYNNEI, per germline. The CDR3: CASSGDSYEQYF. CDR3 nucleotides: TGTGCCAGCAGCGGTGACTCCTACGAGCAGTACTTC.

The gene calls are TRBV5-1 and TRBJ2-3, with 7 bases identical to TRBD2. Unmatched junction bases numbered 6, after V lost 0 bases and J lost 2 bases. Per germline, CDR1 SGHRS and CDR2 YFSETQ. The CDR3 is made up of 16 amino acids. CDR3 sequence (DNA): TGCGCCAGCAGCTTGGTCCCAGCGGGGACCACAGATACGCAGTATTTT. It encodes CASSLVPAGTTDTQYF.

CDR3 protein: CASSQGVGGSKNIQYF. Written as DNA, the CDR3 is TGTGCCAGCAGCCAAGGGGTAGGTGGGTCCAAAAACATTCAGTACTTC. This chain uses TRBV5-6 with TRBJ2-4; perhaps TRBD1 as D (5 bases). The CDR3 runs 16 residues. V was clipped by 4 bases and J by 2 bases, with 16 bases between them. Looked up from germline, CDR1 is SGHDT and CDR2 is YYEEEE.

The chain's CDR3 is CASSPRLDPGELFF. The DNA of the CDR3 is TGTGCCAGCTCACCCAGACTCGACCCCGGGGAGCTGTTTTTT. This sequence joins TRBV18 and TRBJ2-2; D is unclear. With 3 bases removed from V and 6 bases from J, the gap between germline ends came to 11 bases. CDR3 length: 14 amino acids. Germline loops: CDR1 KGHSH, CDR2 LQKENI.

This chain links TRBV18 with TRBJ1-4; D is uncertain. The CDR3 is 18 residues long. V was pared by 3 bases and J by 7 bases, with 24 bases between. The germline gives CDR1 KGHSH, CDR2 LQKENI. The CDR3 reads CASSPPRGPAGAGEKLFF. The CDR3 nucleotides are TGTGCCAGCTCACCTCCTCGAGGACCAGCGGGCGCGGGTGAAAAACTGTTTTTT.

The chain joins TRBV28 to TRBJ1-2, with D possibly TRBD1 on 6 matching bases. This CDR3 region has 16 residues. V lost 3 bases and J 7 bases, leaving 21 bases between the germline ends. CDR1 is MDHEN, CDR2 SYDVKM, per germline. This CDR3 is CASSFGFGGEGGGYTF. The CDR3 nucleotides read TGTGCCAGCAGTTTTGGGTTTGGGGGCGAGGGCGGTGGCTACACCTTC.

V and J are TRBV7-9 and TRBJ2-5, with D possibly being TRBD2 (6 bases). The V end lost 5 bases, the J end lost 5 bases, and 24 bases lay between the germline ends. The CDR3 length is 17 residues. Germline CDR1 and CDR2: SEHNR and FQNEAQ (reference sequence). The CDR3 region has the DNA TGTGCCAGCAGCCCCTGGTTCATCCAGGGCGGGGTCGAGACCCAGTACTTC. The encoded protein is CASSPWFIQGGVETQYF.

CDR3 amino acids: CSVIGASEGASGGSGGTDTQYF. Written as DNA, the CDR3 is TGCAGCGTCATTGGGGCTTCCGAGGGGGCTTCGGGGGGATCAGGTGGCACAGATACGCAGTATTTT. The gene calls are TRBV29-1 and TRBJ2-3; D may correspond to TRBD1 or TRBD2 (7 bases each). The CDR3 contains 22 residues. V was clipped by 6 bases and J by 1 base, with 38 bases between them. The germline V gene encodes CDR1 SQVTM and CDR2 ANQGSEA.

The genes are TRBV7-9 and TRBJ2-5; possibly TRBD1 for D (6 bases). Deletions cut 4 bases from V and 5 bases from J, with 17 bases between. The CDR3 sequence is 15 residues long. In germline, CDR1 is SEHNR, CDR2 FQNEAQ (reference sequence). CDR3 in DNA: TGTGCCAGCAGCTGGAGGACAGAGCGCACGGAGACCCAGTACTTC. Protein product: CASSWRTERTETQYF.